This TCR beta chain derives from a study of blood T cell repertoires in COVID-19. Authors' processing steps: Amplifying reference gene primers gave estimates of nucleated cell counts. Using immunoSEQ multiplex PCR, the repertoire was profiled, and TCRdb retains in-frame clones only, with some absent. The V and J calls and clone size are taken from that table; D and trimming were inferred from the DNA. The sample includes tens of thousands of clones, about nine tenths seen only once; the top ten take over 4.5%. Trimming took 4 bases from V and 4 from J, leaving 15 bases between them. This CDR3 is 15 amino acids long. Germline V CDR1 and CDR2: SGHRS, YFSETQ.

This chain joins TRBV5-1 and TRBJ2-1; D might be TRBD1 (7 bases). Sequenced sample: peripheral blood. The clonotype originates from a human donor in a cohort sampled during active COVID-19. The CDR3 DNA follows: TGCGCCAGCAGCAACCAGGGGGGCTCTTACAATGAGCAGTTCTTC. It yields the protein CASSNQGGSYNEQFF.